This T cell receptor beta chain was profiled in a study of blood T cell repertoires in COVID-19. Per the authors' pipeline: Amplification with reference gene primers provided the estimates of nucleated cell counts. Here immunoSEQ multiplex PCR was the method, and the copy in TCRdb shows in-frame clones only, minus some. The DNA gave D and trimming, while V, J and clone size come from that table. Of a few hundred thousand clones in the sample, 85% are singletons; the top ten hold 3% to 4%. V was cut by 2 bases and J by 2 bases, with 7 bases left in between. The CDR3 sequence is 13 residues long. Germline V gives CDR1 SNHLY, CDR2 FYNNEI.

The clonotype was recovered from a woman aged 18-30 years with acute or convalescent COVID-19. The gene calls are TRBV2 and TRBJ2-7; the D gene is possibly TRBD2 (5 bases). The sequenced material came from peripheral blood. The CDR3 protein is CASSENGAYEQYF. In DNA form, the CDR3 reads TGTGCCAGCAGTGAAAACGGGGCCTACGAGCAGTACTTC.